These 10 T cell receptor beta chains were sequenced from one sample in a study of identical twins. MiXCR was run by TCRdb on the 5' RACE reads, yielding one entry per CDR3 protein. The table includes some 900,000 distinct CDR3 sequences, about 12% detected once. These same records also appear under a second study, on yellow fever vaccine responses in identical twins.

Sequencing was carried out using PBMCs. The receptors shown here come from a woman between 18 and 29 years old in good health.

This clonotype was detected a few times. The V call is TRBV27, the J call TRBJ2-1; the match to TRBD2 covers 13 bases. The germline gives CDR1 MNHEY, CDR2 SMNVEV (reference sequence). V shed 7 bases, J shed 7 bases, and the junction held 4 bases outside the gene matches. The CDR3 spans 14 residues. The CDR3 nucleotides read TGTGCCAGCAATGCGGGACTAGCGGGGAATGAGCAGTTCTTC. As protein: CASNAGLAGNEQFF.

The chain combines TRBV20-1 with TRBJ2-7; 8 nucleotides line up with TRBD2. Germline trimming cut 3 bases from V and 3 bases from J; bases unmatched to any gene: 4. The CDR3 has 13 amino acids. Germline V gene data show CDR1 as DFQATT and CDR2 as SNEGSKA (reference sequence). CDR3 DNA sequence: TGCAGTGCTAGCGGTAGCGGGGTCTACGAGCAGTACTTC. This translates into CSASGSGVYEQYF.

This clonotype was found many times. The genes are TRBV3-1 and TRBJ2-3; TRBD2 matches at 15 bases. The CDR3 is 16 amino acids. Germline CDR1 and CDR2: LGHDT and YNNKEL (reference sequence). Trimming at V came to 4 bases and at J to 5 bases, leaving 4 bases not matched to a gene. CDR3 protein: CASSPGTSGGRDTQYF. The CDR3 coding sequence is TGTGCCAGCAGCCCCGGGACTAGCGGGGGGCGAGATACGCAGTATTTT.

This clonotype was found many times. The chain employs TRBV5-1 and TRBJ2-7; 8 nucleotides line up with TRBD1. The CDR3 has 14 residues. Unmatched junction bases numbered 9, after V lost 4 bases and J lost 6 bases. Per germline, CDR1 SGHRS and CDR2 YFSETQ. CDR3 DNA: TGCGCCAGCAGCAAAGGACAGGGTGTTCTCGAGCAGTACTTC. Amino acids: CASSKGQGVLEQYF. Full variable domain (remainder filled in from reference TRBV5-1 and TRBJ2-7): KAGVTQTPRYLIKTRGQQVTLSCSPISGHRSVSWYQQTPGQGLQFLFEYFSETQRNKGNFPGRFSGRQFSNSRSEMNVSTLELGDSALYLCASSKGQGVLEQYFGPGTRLTVT.

Points on this clonotype: Germline is not matched at one junction end, which may reflect a read error. The rearrangement links TRBV11-1 to TRBJ2-1; TRBD2 agrees at 9 bases. The CDR3 length is 18 residues. Germline V gives CDR1 SGHAT, CDR2 FQDESV (reference sequence). The CDR3 nucleotides read TGTGCCAGCAGCCTAGCCCCCTCGGGGAAAGCGGGGGGAAATGAGCAGTTCTTC. Amino acid sequence: CASSLAPSGKAGGNEQFF.

This clonotype was recorded a few times. The chain joins TRBV12-5 to TRBJ2-1, with TRBD2 as a possible D gene (6 bases). The ends were cut back, 7 bases at V and 4 bases at J, with 11 bases in the middle. Germline V gene lookup returns CDR1 LGHNT and CDR2 FRNRAP. This CDR3 spans 13 amino acids. The CDR3 here is CASDSGTYNEQFF. The DNA of the CDR3 is TGTGCTAGTGATAGCGGAACATACAATGAGCAGTTCTTC.

The table lists this clonotype with a few counts. This chain uses TRBV5-1 with TRBJ2-1; D perhaps matches TRBD2 (6 bases). The CDR3 is 16 amino acids. Trimming removed 2 bases from V and 6 bases from J, with 18 bases in between. Germline V CDR1 and CDR2: SGHRS, YFSETQ. This CDR3 is CASSFGPLARGNEQFF. For the CDR3, the DNA is TGCGCCAGCAGCTTCGGTCCCCTAGCGAGAGGCAATGAGCAGTTCTTC. Full variable domain (rest looked up from reference TRBV5-1 and TRBJ2-1): KAGVTQTPRYLIKTRGQQVTLSCSPISGHRSVSWYQQTPGQGLQFLFEYFSETQRNKGNFPGRFSGRQFSNSRSEMNVSTLELGDSALYLCASSFGPLARGNEQFFGPGTRLTVL.

This clonotype was counted a few times. The V and J genes are TRBV20-1 and TRBJ1-1; D unresolved. Trimming removed 4 bases from V and 1 base from J, with 4 bases in between. Germline V gene sequence: CDR1 DFQATT, CDR2 SNEGSKA (reference sequence). The CDR3 covers 11 residues. CDR3 in DNA: TGCAGTGCTACCAGGAACACTGAAGCTTTCTTT. As protein: CSATRNTEAFF.

This clonotype was observed a handful of times. The CDR3 region has the DNA TGTGCCAGCAGCGACGTTAGCACTGAAGCTTTCTTT. Protein product: CASSDVSTEAFF. The rearrangement uses TRBV9 and TRBJ1-1; no clear D gene. Germline CDR1 SGDLS, CDR2 YYNGEE. This CDR3 is 12 amino acids long. The V end lost 3 bases, the J end lost 4 bases, and 7 bases lay between the germline ends.

In its sample, this clonotype was seen a few times. The CDR3 region is CSANLPSGRTYNEQFF. The CDR3, as DNA: TGCAGTGCCAACCTCCCTAGCGGGAGGACCTACAATGAGCAGTTCTTC. The chain employs TRBV20-1 and TRBJ2-1, with 11 nucleotides matching TRBD2. Germline assignment: CDR1 DFQATT and CDR2 SNEGSKA (reference sequence). This CDR3 is 16 amino acids long. Losses at the gene ends were 6 bases for V and 2 bases for J; bases not matched to a gene: 9.